This T cell receptor beta chain was documented in a study of blood T cell repertoires in COVID-19. The CDR3 extends over 19 amino acids. Per germline, CDR1 KGHDR and CDR2 SFDVKD. J gave up 10 bases and V 0 bases, and 15 bases lay outside the gene matches. Only in-frame clones appear in the TCRdb table, and some are missing; sequencing was by immunoSEQ multiplex PCR. The table lists about 240,000 clones, 82% of them singletons, with approximately 8% in the top ten. Seattle researchers signed up patients amid active infection and tracked them longitudinally. Material for sequencing was peripheral blood. The TCR comes from a woman older than 75 with COVID-19, enrolled during active disease. The chain has TRBV24-1 and TRBJ1-6; TRBD1 matches 9 bases. The CDR3 nucleotides are TGTGCCACCAGTGATTTGCCGGACCGCGGGGACAGGGTAGTCTCACCCCTCCACTTT. Protein: CATSDLPDRGDRVVSPLHF.